Below, 25 T cell receptor beta chains from the same sample are listed, as sequenced in a study of CD8+CD57+ T cells in acquired aplastic anemia (dated by TCRdb to the late 2010s). For sequencing, an Illumina HiSeq 2000 was employed. Genomic DNA was used as template for profiling of TCR beta VDJ combinations and CDR3 sequences. TCRdb ran its own pipeline on the public reads, namely fastp trimming at Q25 and MiXCR clone calling, and kept in-frame beta chains. Each CDR3 protein gets just one entry, which takes the most common genes and DNA from the rows behind it. The sample table holds more than 95,000 distinct CDR3 sequences, of which 40% were seen once. The top ten hold about 2.4% of the sample. Expansion of CD8+CD57+ cells had been shown by flow cytometry in the patients chosen for sequencing. The sequenced sample was sorted CD4+, CD8+, or CD8+CD57+ T cells (not recorded which) from PBMCs. The receptors were sampled from a human donor with aplastic anemia.

This chain links TRBV5-8 with TRBJ2-7; weak D call: TRBD1 (5 bases). The germline V and J ends were trimmed by 6 bases and 3 bases, with 16 bases remaining between them. CDR1 is SGHTS and CDR2 is YDEGEE in the germline V gene. The CDR3 totals 14 residues. Written as DNA, the CDR3 is TGTGCCAGCACCCTGGGGCAGGGCAGCTACGAGCAGTACGTC. This codes for CASTLGQGSYEQYV.

This clonotype occurred many times. J is TRBJ2-3 and V is TRBV9; D ambiguous. Germline CDR1 SGDLS, CDR2 YYNGEE. Trimming cost V 7 bases and J 2 bases, with 8 bases left between them. The CDR3 consists of 12 residues. CDR3 residues: CASGSLTDTQYF. The CDR3, as DNA: TGTGCCAGCGGGTCCCTCACAGATACGCAGTATTTT. The full variable domain, completed using reference TRBV9 and TRBJ2-3, is DSGVTQTPKHLITATGQRVTLRCSPRSGDLSVYWYQQSLDQGLQFLIQYYNGEERAKGNILERFSAQQFPDLHSELNLSSLELGDSALYFCASGSLTDTQYFGPGTRLTVL.

This clonotype was recorded many times. The chain couples TRBV7-8 to TRBJ1-1, with no clear D. CDR3 length: 14 amino acids. V was shortened by 3 bases and J by 0 bases, with 8 bases between the two germline ends. Germline lookup yields CDR1 SGHVS and CDR2 FQNEAQ. The CDR3 loop is CASSFRTVNTEAFF. As DNA, the CDR3 is TGTGCCAGCAGCTTCCGGACGGTGAACACTGAAGCTTTCTTT.

The sample holds many counts of this clonotype. The chain couples TRBV5-5 to TRBJ1-6; 7 positions agree with TRBD1. V gave up 4 bases and J gave up 9 bases; unmatched junction bases: 7. This CDR3 contains 14 residues. CDR1 SGHKS and CDR2 YYEKEE come from the germline V gene (reference sequence). CDR3 residues: CASSKETGFSPLHF. Here the CDR3 DNA reads TGTGCCAGCAGCAAGGAGACAGGGTTTTCACCCCTCCACTTT.

The J gene is TRBJ2-2, the V gene TRBV11-1, with D hard to call. In germline, CDR1 is SGHAT, CDR2 FQDESV (reference sequence). Trimming took off 2 bases at V and 6 bases at J, with 10 bases between the two ends. There are 14 residues in the CDR3. CDR3 sequence (DNA): TGTGCCAGCAGCTTATATACTTACGCCGGGGAGCTGTTTTTT. Amino acid sequence: CASSLYTYAGELFF.

This clonotype was seen repeatedly, ten times or more. The gene calls are TRBV9 and TRBJ2-1; possible D gene TRBD1, 6 bases. Trimming removed 5 bases at V and 10 bases at J, with 22 bases between. This CDR3 is built from 15 residues. Germline V CDR1 and CDR2: SGDLS, YYNGEE. As DNA, the CDR3 is TGTGCCAGCAGGAATGGGGACATCAGGGTATACGAGCAGTTCTTC. Its translation is CASRNGDIRVYEQFF.

This clonotype was observed once. The chain combines TRBV29-1 with TRBJ1-1; 12 bases agree with TRBD1. The germline V gene encodes CDR1 SQVTM and CDR2 ANQGSEA. The junction had 11 bases not matched to a gene; V was cut back by 7 bases and J by 5 bases. The CDR3 length is 15 residues. The CDR3 spells CSGLIRDRGRTEAFF. In nucleotides, the CDR3 is TGCAGCGGTCTAATCCGGGACAGGGGGCGAACTGAAGCTTTCTTT.

This clonotype was picked up many times. This sequence joins TRBV20-1 and TRBJ2-3; 7 bases align to TRBD2. The CDR3 has 15 residues. The germline gives CDR1 DFQATT, CDR2 SNEGSKA (reference sequence). V was pared by 6 bases and J by 2 bases, with 11 bases of the junction left unmatched. The CDR3 nucleotides read TGCAGTGCAGAAGTTATGCGGGGGAACACAGATACGCAGTATTTT. Encoded protein: CSAEVMRGNTDTQYF.

This clonotype was seen many times. The chain employs TRBV25-1 and TRBJ1-1; D unclear. CDR1 is MGHDK, CDR2 SYGVNS, per germline. V lost 2 bases and J lost 7, with 5 bases in between. This CDR3 is 11 amino acids long. The CDR3: CASSENVEAFF. In DNA form, the CDR3 reads TGTGCCAGCAGTGAAAACGTTGAAGCTTTCTTT.

The rearrangement joins TRBV15 to TRBJ2-1, with D possibly called TRBD1 or TRBD2 (5 bases each). The CDR3 loop spans 17 amino acids. Germline assignment: CDR1 LNHNV and CDR2 YYDKDF (reference sequence). Trimming took off 0 bases at V and 5 bases at J, with 17 bases between the two ends. CDR3: CATSRDRTGRSHNEQFF. For the CDR3, the DNA is TGTGCCACCAGCAGAGATCGGACGGGGCGATCCCACAATGAGCAGTTCTTC.

This clonotype has a handful of counts. The gene calls are TRBV12-3 or TRBV12-4 and TRBJ2-1, with a weak D call TRBD2 (6 bases). The CDR3 extends over 13 amino acids. V shed 5 bases and J shed 12 bases, with 17 bases lying between them. In DNA form, the CDR3 reads TGTGCCAGCAGTAGGGACTCCGGTGCCGGGCAGTTCTTC. Its translation is CASSRDSGAGQFF.

The genes are TRBV7-4 and TRBJ2-7; 9 bases match TRBD1. CDR3 length: 12 residues. Germline CDR1 and CDR2: SGHVT and SQSDAQ. The ends lost 10 bases at V and 1 base at J; junction bases unmatched: 2. Here the CDR3 DNA reads TGTGCCACCGGACAGGGGTCCTACGAGCAGTACTTC. Amino acid sequence: CATGQGSYEQYF.

This chain connects TRBV11-2 to TRBJ1-1; a possible D gene is TRBD1 (6 bases). Germline CDR1 reads SGHAT; CDR2 reads FQNNGV. The CDR3 sequence is 16 residues long. Trimming shortened V by 5 bases and J by 0 bases, and 16 bases separated the two germline ends. This CDR3 is CASSDGQSTMNTEAFF. Here the CDR3 DNA reads TGTGCCAGCAGCGACGGACAGTCAACCATGAACACTGAAGCTTTCTTT.

The genes are TRBV9 and TRBJ1-6; D is unclear. This CDR3 is built from 14 residues. Germline values: CDR1 SGDLS, CDR2 YYNGEE. The V end was cut by 0 bases, the J end by 2 bases, with 3 bases between. CDR3 region: CASSVVPYNSPLHF. CDR3 DNA: TGTGCCAGCAGCGTAGTGCCCTATAATTCACCCCTCCACTTT.

Here the CDR3 DNA reads TGCAGTGCTAGAGCGCGAGCGGGGGGGCATTACAATGAGCAGTACTTC. Amino acid sequence: CSARARAGGHYNEQYF. The chain uses TRBV20-1 and TRBJ2-7; 10 bases are shared with TRBD2. The CDR3 contains 16 residues. Per the germline V gene, CDR1 is DFQATT and CDR2 is SNEGSKA (reference sequence). With V trimmed by 1 base and J by 7 bases, 13 bases remained unmatched.

This clonotype was counted many times. V is TRBV7-6 and J is TRBJ2-3; D is ambiguous. V dropped 5 bases and J dropped 5 bases, with 11 bases sitting between them. The V gene's germline CDR1 is SGHVS and CDR2 FNYEAQ. The CDR3 covers 13 residues. CDR3 DNA sequence: TGTGCCAGCAGCGCGGACGGAGAAGATACGCAGTATTTT. Translated: CASSADGEDTQYF.

Comment on this clonotype: This clone may be a read error of a much larger clone one base away. The gene calls are TRBV2 and TRBJ1-1; D remains ambiguous. Germline CDR1 is SNHLY and CDR2 is FYNNEI. The CDR3 consists of 12 residues. The CDR3 reads CTSSYPPEGAFF. Written as DNA, the CDR3 is TGTACCAGCAGTTACCCACCGGAAGGGGCTTTCTTT.

At least ten counts were recorded for this clonotype. The chain joins TRBV7-2 to TRBJ2-1; 9 positions match TRBD1. CDR1 SGHTA and CDR2 FQGNSA come from the germline V gene. There are 15 residues in the CDR3. V trimming: 5 bases; J trimming: 6 bases; junction bases outside the gene matches: 8. CDR3 DNA: TGTGCCAGCAGCAATGGACAGGGGTTCGGCAATGAGCAGTTCTTC. It codes for CASSNGQGFGNEQFF.

This clonotype appeared many times. The V call is TRBV10-3, the J call TRBJ1-2; D is ambiguous. CDR3 length: 13 amino acids. V lost 7 bases and J 2 bases, leaving 11 bases between the germline ends. Germline V gene lookup returns CDR1 ENHRY and CDR2 SYGVKD. CDR3 sequence reads: CAITQTFNYGYTF. The CDR3 bases are TGTGCCATCACTCAGACGTTCAACTATGGCTACACCTTC.

In DNA, the CDR3 is TGCGCCAGCAGGGTGGACAGGGGCGGCTACAATGAGCAGTTCTTC. It translates to CASRVDRGGYNEQFF. The rearrangement joins TRBV10-2 to TRBJ2-1; 9 nucleotides line up with TRBD1. The CDR3 extends over 15 amino acids. After removal of 6 bases from V and 3 bases from J, the junction contained 6 bases not matched to a gene. Per the germline V gene, CDR1 is WSHSY and CDR2 is SAAADI.

The chain couples TRBV19 to TRBJ2-7; 8 nucleotides align to TRBD1. Trimming at V came to 2 bases and at J to 0 bases, leaving 3 bases not matched to a gene. The CDR3 loop spans 15 amino acids. Germline-derived CDR1 and CDR2 are LNHDA and SQIVND (reference sequence). In DNA, the CDR3 is TGTGCCAGTAGTATATTAGGACAGGGCTCCTACGAGCAGTACTTC. This sequence encodes CASSILGQGSYEQYF.

This clonotype was observed once. The gene calls are TRBV7-2 and TRBJ1-3; D remains unclear. Trimming removed 1 base from V and 3 bases from J, with 1 base in between. Germline V gene lookup returns CDR1 SGHTA and CDR2 FQGNSA. The CDR3 has 12 residues. The CDR3 here is CASSLGGNTIYF. In DNA form, the CDR3 reads TGTGCCAGCAGCTTAGGTGGAAACACCATATATTTT.

This sequence joins TRBV5-5 and TRBJ1-4, with 10 bases aligning to TRBD1. This CDR3 comprises 14 residues. Germline V gene data show CDR1 as SGHKS and CDR2 as YYEKEE (reference sequence). V dropped 5 bases and J dropped 6; count of bases not matched to a gene: 4. The CDR3, as DNA: TGTGCCAGCAGGAGACAGGGGGCGGATGAAAAACTGTTTTTT. Translated, it gives CASRRQGADEKLFF.

The table lists this clonotype with a few counts. The chain has TRBV6-1 and TRBJ1-3; TRBD1 matches 9 bases. The CDR3 spans 16 residues. Germline values: CDR1 MNHNS, CDR2 SASEGT. V shed 6 bases, J shed 3 bases, and the junction held 9 bases outside the gene matches. CDR3: CASRRDRGTGGNTIYF. CDR3 nucleotide sequence: TGTGCCAGCAGACGAGACAGGGGGACGGGTGGAAACACCATATATTTT.

The rearrangement links TRBV2 to TRBJ2-7; TRBD1 aligns across 9 bases. This CDR3 is 14 amino acids long. The germline gives CDR1 SNHLY, CDR2 FYNNEI. J gave up 4 bases and V 6 bases, and 7 bases lay outside the gene matches. The CDR3, as DNA: TGTGCCAGCAGCCCCCGGGACAGGGAGTACGAGCAGTACTTC. Its translation: CASSPRDREYEQYF.